The text below deals with one TCR beta chain. What this receptor recognizes is not known. No quality values exist for individual bases; no much larger clone is one base distant. This sample is part of a study of T-cell memory formation after mild COVID-19 (TCRdb year 2021). Broadly, across the study: TCR sequence clusters from the two donors were largely donor specific. In a couple of donors, T-cell clones that expanded and contracted after mild COVID-19 were tracked by sequencing TCRalpha and TCRbeta repertoires over time. The cohort comprised two young, previously healthy adult volunteers, one female and one male. Beyond this particular receptor, the publication reports: Some responding clones were found in pre-infection memory, which suggests that pre-existing cross-reactive memory T cells took part in the SARS-CoV-2 response. The study included only a couple of mild cases, and larger cohorts that include severe cases with pre-infection samples were judged to be necessary. From day 15 to 85, contracting clones showed balanced CD4/CD8 phenotypes, whereas a second wave of clones that expanded from day 15 to 37 leaned towards CD4+. SARS-CoV-2 specificity was not confirmed for the second-wave clones peaking on day 37. Contracting CD4+ clones appeared mostly in the CM and EM memory subsets, whereas CD8+ clones were enriched in EMRA.

TCRdb names Illumina NovaSeq 6000 as the instrument used. cDNA libraries for TCRalpha and TCRbeta were prepared by 5'RACE using constant-segment primers, with sample barcodes and unique molecular identifiers added. Trizol reagent was used to extract RNA from every sample. Library amplification was performed in two PCR steps, and a second sample barcode and Illumina TruSeq adapters were introduced in the second step. Sequencing of the libraries was done on an Illumina NovaSeq, producing 2 x 150 bp paired-end reads. In the paper's pipeline: Demultiplexing of reads and collapsing into UMI-guided consensus sequences were performed with migec v1.2.7. Using mixcr v2.1.11, UMI consensuses were aligned to TRA and TRB V and J templates and then assembled into clonotypes. Clonotypes were classified as expanded or contracted when called significant by both edgeR and NoisET, with noise models trained on biological replicates. For edgeR calls, a false discovery rate-adjusted p below 0.01 and a log2 fold-change threshold of 1 were applied. As an exploratory analysis of dynamics, max-normalized trajectories of the 1000 most abundant clonotypes were examined by PCA with hierarchical clustering. The CD4 or CD8 phenotype of responding clones was assigned using the separately sequenced CD4+ and CD8+ repertoires. Through fastp at Q25 and MiXCR, TCRdb rebuilt clones from the public reads, retaining in-frame beta chains. Every entry covers one CDR3 protein and lists the most common genes and DNA from its rows. TCRdb's processing, not the authors' own work, is the source of the V and J calls. This sample holds about 82,000 distinct CDR3 sequences; around 13% were observed only once. The top ten clonotypes cover 35% to 50% of the sample.

Ficoll-Paque density gradient centrifugation was used to isolate PBMCs. The CDR3 runs 15 amino acids, cysteine and phenylalanine included. Kept here is only the CDR3 DNA, which spans 45 bases and is read in frame from base 1. According to the germline V gene, CDR1 reads MNHEY and CDR2 reads SVGEGT. The V end gives up 10 bases and the J end 3 bases, leaving 11 bases in the junction not matched to a gene. Recombination connected TRBV6-2 or TRBV6-3 to TRBJ2-1, with 8 bases aligning to TRBD1. This TCR was recovered from a man between 18 and 35 years old who had mild COVID-19 (a few samples of this study predate the infection). The sample titles of this study are shuffled in the database, so cell type and time point are left out; the donor was told from shared clones. Sequenced: PBMCs or a T cell subset sorted from them (not recorded which). The CDR3 region: CATSRQGADYNEQFF. The DNA sequence is TGTGCCACATCCCGCCAGGGGGCGGACTACAATGAGCAGTTCTTC.